This TCR beta chain was identified in a study of shared clonotypes between healthy human individuals. Study-level findings and limits: Among the subsets, naive ones generally showed larger estimated richness than memory ones.

Every donor, a Caucasian adult, lived in Nashville, Tennessee. This clone was detected only once. The antigen is undetermined. It was across several immunoSEQ plates that each subset's genomic DNA was evenly split. Template for every sorted-subset replicate PCR totaled approximately 0.2 ug DNA, 25,000 to 35,000 T cell genomes. Some clones are missing from TCRdb's copy, which holds only in-frame ones; the method was immunoSEQ multiplex PCR. This sample carries around 1.4 million clones, about 98.5% of them seen once, and the ten largest clones take approximately 0.4%. The origin of this receptor is a man aged 30 to 45 in good health. Sequencing input: naive CD4+ T cells sorted from blood. Subset reported: CD45RA+ positively selected.

The CDR3: CASSLEGTGNTEAFF. The CDR3 nucleotides are TGTGCCAGCAGCTTAGAGGGGACAGGGAACACTGAAGCTTTCTTT. The chain is built from TRBV11-3 and TRBJ1-1; TRBD1 matches 8 bases. CDR3 length equals 15 residues. The J segment lost 1 base and the V segment lost 0 bases, leaving 1 base of the junction unmatched. CDR1 and CDR2 (germline): SGHNT, YENEEA.